Below are 24 T cell receptor beta chains sequenced from a single sample in a study of STAT5B mutations in CD4+ large granular lymphocyte leukemia. Sequencing used immunoSEQ multiplex PCR; TCRdb keeps in-frame clones, though not all of them. The sample contains tens of thousands of clones, around three quarters of which appear only once. Sample: CD4+ T cells from blood buffy coats. Receptors were obtained from a human donor in good health.

The V gene is TRBV6-1, the J gene TRBJ2-5; no firm D call. The V end lost 1 base, the J end lost 1 base, and 7 bases lay between the germline ends. CDR1 and CDR2 (germline): MNHNS, SASEGT. The CDR3 has 14 residues. CDR3 in amino acids: CASSEGTCQETQYF. The CDR3 region has the DNA TGTGCCAGCAGTGAAGGCACGTGCCAAGAGACCCAGTACTTC.

The genes are TRBV18 and TRBJ1-2; 9 bases match TRBD1. The CDR3 is 16 residues long. Trimming took 3 bases from V and 0 from J; bases not matched to a gene: 5. Germline loops: CDR1 KGHSH, CDR2 LQKENI. CDR3 residues: CASSPGTGPANYGYTF. The CDR3 region has the DNA TGTGCCAGCTCACCCGGGACAGGGCCAGCTAACTATGGCTACACCTTC.

The chain carries TRBV5-6 and TRBJ2-1; D gene ambiguous. CDR1 SGHDT and CDR2 YYEEEE come from the germline V gene. V shed 2 bases and J shed 4 bases, with 10 bases lying between them. CDR3 length: 14 amino acids. CDR3 in amino acids: CASSLTRIYNEQFF. The CDR3 DNA reads as TGTGCCAGCAGCTTAACACGGATTTACAATGAGCAGTTCTTC.

The chain recombines TRBV28 with TRBJ2-7, with no clear D. V lost 6 bases, J lost 0 bases, and 9 bases lay in between. The CDR3 is 13 amino acids. Germline V gene sequence: CDR1 MDHEN, CDR2 SYDVKM. CDR3 region: CASSPSHSYEQYF. The CDR3 DNA reads as TGTGCCAGCAGCCCCAGTCACTCCTACGAGCAGTACTTC.

The chain has TRBV11-3 and TRBJ2-1, with 7 bases aligning to TRBD2. CDR1 is SGHNT and CDR2 is YENEEA in the germline V gene. This CDR3 is 18 amino acids long. V was pared by 1 base and J by 5 bases, with 14 bases of the junction left unmatched. CDR3 in amino acids: CASSLGYGEASGDNEQFF. The CDR3 coding sequence is TGTGCCAGCAGCTTAGGTTACGGGGAGGCTAGCGGAGACAATGAGCAGTTCTTC.

This rearrangement joins TRBV2 to TRBJ1-2; no reliable D call. Trimming removed 2 bases from V and 4 bases from J, with 11 bases in between. CDR1 and CDR2 (germline): SNHLY, FYNNEI. This CDR3 spans 14 amino acids. CDR3 in DNA: TGTGCCAGCAGTGAAAACGAGGTAACCTATGGCTACACCTTC. Residues: CASSENEVTYGYTF.

The chain employs TRBV7-8 and TRBJ1-1; 7 bases are a match to TRBD1. CDR1 SGHVS and CDR2 FQNEAQ come from the germline V gene. This CDR3 region has 15 residues. J was trimmed by 1 base and V by 3 bases; bases with no gene match: 5. CDR3 in amino acids: CASSFSGQQNTEAFF. The DNA for the CDR3 is TGTGCCAGCAGCTTCTCGGGACAGCAGAACACTGAAGCTTTCTTT.

The chain joins TRBV5-3 to TRBJ2-7; perhaps TRBD1 as D (5 bases). TRBV5-3 is known as an ORF, though its function is uncertain. CDR3 length equals 14 residues. Trimming shortened V by 4 bases and J by 4 bases, and 15 bases separated the two germline ends. CDR3 in DNA: TGTGCCAGAAGCAAAGGGGCAGAATTTTACGAGCAGTACTTC. It specifies CARSKGAEFYEQYF.

This chain links TRBV2 with TRBJ2-7; D may be TRBD1 or TRBD2 (5 bases each). CDR3 length equals 14 residues. Germline CDR1 SNHLY, CDR2 FYNNEI. V lost 5 bases, J lost 4 bases, and 15 bases lay in between. CDR3 loop: CASSPRGHTYEQYF. The CDR3 region has the DNA TGTGCCAGCAGTCCTCGGGGCCATACTTACGAGCAGTACTTC. Drawing the rest from reference TRBV2 and TRBJ2-7, the complete variable domain is EPEVTQTPSHQVTQMGQEVILRCVPISNHLYFYWYRQILGQKVEFLVSFYNNEISEKSEIFDDQFSVERPDGSNFTLKIRSTKLEDSAMYFCASSPRGHTYEQYFGPGTRLTVT.

The chain carries TRBV6-1 and TRBJ2-4, with TRBD1 matching over 9 bases. The CDR3 loop spans 17 amino acids. J lost 3 bases, V lost 4 bases, and 10 bases had no gene match. The germline CDR1 and CDR2 sequences are MNHNS and SASEGT. This chain's CDR3 is CASSGQGGLFGKNIQYF. DNA for the CDR3: TGTGCCAGCAGTGGACAGGGGGGCTTGTTTGGCAAAAACATTCAGTACTTC.

V and J are TRBV5-6 and TRBJ1-2, with 7 bases that match TRBD1. Trimming cost V 0 bases and J 4 bases; bases outside gene matches: 6. Looked up from germline, CDR1 is SGHDT and CDR2 is YYEEEE. The CDR3 contains 15 residues. CDR3 loop: CASSLAPEGAYGYTF. As DNA, the CDR3 is TGTGCCAGCAGCTTGGCCCCGGAGGGGGCCTATGGCTACACCTTC. The full variable domain, rest sourced from reference TRBV5-6 and TRBJ1-2, is DAGVTQSPTHLIKTRGQQVTLRCSPKSGHDTVSWYQQALGQGPQFIFQYYEEEERQRGNFPDRFSGHQFPNYSSELNVNALLLGDSALYLCASSLAPEGAYGYTFGSGTRLTVV.

The chain couples TRBV28 to TRBJ1-2; possibly TRBD1 for D (5 bases). Between the trimmed V and J ends, which lost 8 bases and 5 bases, there was a span of 12 bases. Germline CDR1 is MDHEN and CDR2 is SYDVKM. The CDR3 is 12 amino acids. The CDR3 nucleotides read TGTGCCAGCCGTGACAGTCTTTATGGCTACACCTTC. As protein: CASRDSLYGYTF.

The rearrangement joins TRBV7-2 to TRBJ2-3, with 11 bases lining up with TRBD2. Germline assignment: CDR1 SGHTA and CDR2 FQGNSA. The CDR3 runs to 15 residues. Trimming cost V 5 bases and J 2 bases; bases outside gene matches: 3. This CDR3 reads CASSLSGGATDTQYF. The CDR3 DNA follows: TGTGCCAGCAGCCTTAGCGGGGGGGCCACAGATACGCAGTATTTT.

The rearrangement joins TRBV6-6 to TRBJ2-2; the match to TRBD2 covers 8 bases. Trimming at V came to 6 bases and at J to 8 bases, leaving 11 bases not matched to a gene. From germline, CDR1 is MNHNY and CDR2 SVGAGI (reference sequence). The CDR3 covers 15 residues. This CDR3 reads CASRRTSGASGELFF. The CDR3 coding sequence is TGTGCCAGCAGGAGAACTAGCGGAGCCTCGGGGGAGCTGTTTTTT.

The V gene is TRBV9, the J gene TRBJ1-4; TRBD1 is a possible D gene (6 bases). CDR3 length: 16 residues. Trimming shortened V by 3 bases and J by 0 bases, and 12 bases separated the two germline ends. Germline V CDR1 and CDR2: SGDLS, YYNGEE. The CDR3 loop is CASSESGGPTNEKLFF. Here the CDR3 DNA reads TGTGCCAGCAGCGAAAGCGGGGGGCCAACTAATGAAAAACTGTTTTTT.

In nucleotides, the CDR3 is TGTGCCTGGTCAAGGGGTAGAGATACGCAGTATTTT. Its protein product is CAWSRGRDTQYF. This chain joins TRBV30 and TRBJ2-3; a possible D gene is TRBD1 (5 bases). Germline CDR1 reads GTSNPN; CDR2 reads SVGIG (reference sequence). This CDR3 contains 12 residues. Deletions cut 5 bases from V and 5 bases from J, with 11 bases between.

This clone was recorded once. The chain has TRBV7-8 and TRBJ1-1, with no clear D. Germline-derived CDR1 and CDR2 are SGHVS and FQNEAQ. There are 12 residues in the CDR3. The V end was cut by 2 bases, the J end by 3 bases, with 4 bases between. The CDR3 coding sequence is TGTGCCAGCAGCTTATGGGACACTGAAGCTTTCTTT. Translated: CASSLWDTEAFF.

This clone was picked up a small number of times. This sequence joins TRBV30 and TRBJ1-5, with D possibly TRBD1 on 6 matching bases. This CDR3 comprises 13 residues. CDR1 and CDR2 from the germline V gene are GTSNPN and SVGIG (reference sequence). V was pared by 5 bases and J by 4 bases, with 12 bases between. CDR3 coding DNA: TGTGCCTGGTCTGGGGGGCCTAATCAGCCCCAGCATTTT. This gives the protein CAWSGGPNQPQHF.

This chain links TRBV29-1 with TRBJ2-1; possibly TRBD1 for D (5 bases). Trimming removed 3 bases at V and 6 bases at J, with 12 bases between. CDR1 and CDR2 (germline): SQVTM, ANQGSEA. The CDR3 is made up of 13 amino acids. The DNA for the CDR3 is TGCAGCGTTGACCCAGGGATTACCAATGAGCAGTTCTTC. Its protein product is CSVDPGITNEQFF.

The V and J genes are TRBV7-2 and TRBJ2-7; 7 nucleotides agree with TRBD2. The V and J ends lost 4 bases and 7 bases, in that order; junction bases with no gene match: 10. Germline V gives CDR1 SGHTA, CDR2 FQGNSA. This CDR3 comprises 14 residues. The CDR3, as DNA: TGTGCCAGCAGCTCACGGGCTAGCGGCTGGGAGCAGTACTTC. Translating it yields CASSSRASGWEQYF.

The chain couples TRBV5-6 to TRBJ2-4; 14 bases agree with TRBD2. The CDR3 sequence is 13 residues long. V shed 4 bases and J 16 bases; nucleotides not matched to a gene: 7. CDR1 and CDR2 (germline): SGHDT, YYEEEE. The DNA of the CDR3 is TGTGCCAGCAGCGTTACCGGACTAGCGGGGGGTTACTTC. Its protein is CASSVTGLAGGYF.

The rearrangement uses TRBV30 and TRBJ2-7, with TRBD1 matching 10 bases. The CDR3 spans 15 residues. After removal of 5 bases from V and 2 bases from J, the junction contained 9 bases not matched to a gene. Germline V CDR1 and CDR2: GTSNPN, SVGIG (reference sequence). For the CDR3, the DNA is TGTGCCTGGGGTCCCCCGGGACAGGGGACCTACGAGCAGTACTTC. It translates to CAWGPPGQGTYEQYF.

The rearrangement uses TRBV6-5 and TRBJ2-7, with D perhaps assigned TRBD1 or TRBD2 (6 bases each). This CDR3 has 11 amino acids. V was pared by 6 bases and J by 10 bases, with 13 bases between. Looked up from germline, CDR1 is MNHEY and CDR2 is SVGAGI. Written as DNA, the CDR3 is TGTGCCAGCAGCACAACGGGGGCTCAGTACTTC. This codes for CASSTTGAQYF.

The rearrangement joins TRBV19 to TRBJ1-3, with D unresolved. The CDR3 spans 16 residues. Germline CDR1 and CDR2: LNHDA and SQIVND (reference sequence). V was trimmed by 5 bases and J by 0 bases, leaving 14 bases between them. In DNA form, the CDR3 reads TGTGCCAGTAGTGAACCCGGACGCAGCTCTGGAAACACCATATATTTT. Translating it yields CASSEPGRSSGNTIYF.